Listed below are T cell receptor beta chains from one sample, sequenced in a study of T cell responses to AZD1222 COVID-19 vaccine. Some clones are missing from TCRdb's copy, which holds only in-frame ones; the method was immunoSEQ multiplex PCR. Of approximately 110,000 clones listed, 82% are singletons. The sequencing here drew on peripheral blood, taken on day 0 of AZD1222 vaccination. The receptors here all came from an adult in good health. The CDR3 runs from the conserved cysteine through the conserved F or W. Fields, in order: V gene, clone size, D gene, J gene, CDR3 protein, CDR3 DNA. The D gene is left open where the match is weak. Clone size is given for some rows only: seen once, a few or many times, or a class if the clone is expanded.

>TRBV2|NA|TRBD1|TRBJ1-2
CASRPLGQGIGYTF
TGTGCCAGCCGTCCCCTCGGACAGGGTATTGGCTACACCTTC
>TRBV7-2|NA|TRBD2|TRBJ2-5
CASSLVQRGKETQYF
TGTGCCAGCAGCTTAGTCCAGCGGGGTAAAGAGACCCAGTACTTC
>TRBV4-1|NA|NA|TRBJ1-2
CASSQEPSGTKRSGYTF
TGCGCCAGCAGCCAAGAACCTTCCGGGACCAAGAGGAGCGGCTACACCTTC
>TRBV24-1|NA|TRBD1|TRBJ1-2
CATIGQGGYGYTF
TGTGCCACCATCGGACAGGGTGGGTATGGCTACACCTTC
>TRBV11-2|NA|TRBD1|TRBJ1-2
CASSSRDRGNYGYTF
TGTGCCAGCAGCTCCCGGGACAGGGGTAACTATGGCTACACCTTC
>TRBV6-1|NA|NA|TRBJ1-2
CASSEWGSYGYTF
TGTGCCAGCAGTGAATGGGGAAGTTATGGCTACACCTTC
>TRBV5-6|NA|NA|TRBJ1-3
CASSLPGIAGNTIYF
TGTGCCAGCAGCTTGCCGGGGATTGCTGGAAACACCATATATTTT
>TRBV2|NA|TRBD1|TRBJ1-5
CASKGQGGNQPQHF
TGTGCCAGCAAAGGACAGGGCGGCAATCAGCCCCAGCATTTT
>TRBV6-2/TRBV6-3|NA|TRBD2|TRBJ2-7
CASSKRGAFYEQYF
TGTGCCAGCAGTAAGCGGGGGGCTTTCTACGAGCAGTACTTC
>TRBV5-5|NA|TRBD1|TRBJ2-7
CASSSSSGTGFGEQYF
TGTGCCAGCAGCTCATCGTCCGGGACAGGGTTTGGCGAGCAGTACTTC
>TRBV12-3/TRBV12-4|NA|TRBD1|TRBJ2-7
CASSTGGFYEQYF
TGTGCCAGCAGCACAGGGGGCTTCTACGAGCAGTACTTC
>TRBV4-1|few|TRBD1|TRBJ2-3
CASSQGDRGRDTQYF
TGCGCCAGCAGCCAAGGGGACAGGGGGCGAGATACGCAGTATTTT
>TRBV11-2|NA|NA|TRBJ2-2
CASSPSTGELFF
TGTGCCAGCAGCCCTTCGACCGGGGAGCTGTTTTTT
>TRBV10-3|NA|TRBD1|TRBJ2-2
CAISEFGTANTGELFF
TGTGCCATCAGTGAGTTTGGGACAGCGAACACCGGGGAGCTGTTTTTT
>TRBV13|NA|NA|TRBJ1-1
CASSVDRDEAFF
TGTGCCAGCAGCGTAGACAGAGATGAAGCTTTCTTT
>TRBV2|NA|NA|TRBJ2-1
CASLDDNEQFF
TGTGCCAGCCTTGATGACAATGAGCAGTTCTTC
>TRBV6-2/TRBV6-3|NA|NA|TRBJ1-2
CASSSGPNYGYTF
TGTGCCAGCAGCTCGGGACCCAACTATGGCTACACCTTC
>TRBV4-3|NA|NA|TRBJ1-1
CASSQVAGVGEAFF
TGCGCCAGCAGCCAAGTTGCAGGGGTCGGTGAAGCTTTCTTT
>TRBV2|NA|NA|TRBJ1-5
CASSLPWDPRWYQPQHF
TGTGCCAGCAGTCTCCCCTGGGACCCACGCTGGTATCAGCCCCAGCATTTT
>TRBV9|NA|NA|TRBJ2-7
CASSVSRSPYEQYF
TGTGCCAGCAGCGTAAGCAGGAGTCCCTACGAGCAGTACTTC
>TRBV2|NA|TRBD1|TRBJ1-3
CASSDRDRRFGNTIYF
TGTGCCAGCAGTGATCGGGACAGGAGGTTTGGAAACACCATATATTTT
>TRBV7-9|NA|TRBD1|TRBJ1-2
CASSLRTGGPNYGYTF
TGTGCCAGCAGCTTGCGGACAGGGGGCCCTAACTATGGCTACACCTTC
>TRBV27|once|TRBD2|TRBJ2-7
CASGEGTQREQYF
TGTGCCAGCGGGGAGGGGACCCAGCGCGAGCAGTACTTC
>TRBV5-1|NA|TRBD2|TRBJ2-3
CASSLRGLAGTDTQYF
TGCGCCAGCAGCCTGCGGGGACTAGCGGGTACAGATACGCAGTATTTT
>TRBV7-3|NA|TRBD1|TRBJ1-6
CASSLRQGDYNSPLHF
TGTGCCAGCAGCTTGAGGCAGGGGGACTATAATTCACCCCTCCACTTT
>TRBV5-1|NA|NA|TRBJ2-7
CASSLVGGSYEQYF
TGCGCCAGCAGCTTGGTGGGGGGATCCTACGAGCAGTACTTC
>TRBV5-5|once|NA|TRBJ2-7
CASSLIGTIYEQYF
TGTGCCAGCAGTTTGATCGGGACAATCTACGAGCAGTACTTC
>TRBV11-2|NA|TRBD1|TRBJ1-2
CASTPGIQGPNYGYTF
TGTGCCAGCACTCCTGGGATACAGGGGCCTAACTATGGCTACACCTTC
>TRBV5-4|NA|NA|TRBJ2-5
CASSLGRRETQYF
TGTGCCAGCAGCTTGGGGAGGAGGGAGACCCAGTACTTC
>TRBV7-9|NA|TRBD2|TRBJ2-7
CASSLPPWGGSHEQYF
TGTGCCAGCAGCTTACCTCCTTGGGGGGGGAGCCACGAGCAGTACTTC
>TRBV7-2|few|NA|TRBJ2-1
CASSPDRFSYNEQFF
TGTGCCAGCAGCCCAGACCGGTTTTCCTACAATGAGCAGTTCTTC
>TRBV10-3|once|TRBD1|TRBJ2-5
CAISKHWDRGEETQYF
TGTGCCATCAGTAAGCACTGGGACAGGGGGGAAGAGACCCAGTACTTC
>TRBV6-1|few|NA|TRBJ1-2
CASSDGPGRTYYGYTF
TGTGCCAGCAGTGATGGCCCCGGACGGACCTACTATGGCTACACCTTC
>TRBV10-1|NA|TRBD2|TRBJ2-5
CASSGRLAGGQETQYF
TGCGCCAGCAGTGGACGACTAGCGGGGGGGCAAGAGACCCAGTACTTC
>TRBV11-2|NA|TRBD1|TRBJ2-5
CASSSTGDSRGETQYF
TGTGCCAGCAGTTCGACAGGGGATTCAAGAGGAGAGACCCAGTACTTC
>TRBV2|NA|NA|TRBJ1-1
CASSVIGGRTEAFF
TGTGCCAGCAGTGTAATCGGAGGGAGGACTGAAGCTTTCTTT
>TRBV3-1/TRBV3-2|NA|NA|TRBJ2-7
CASSQDRQAYEQYF
TGTGCCAGCAGCCAAGATAGACAGGCCTACGAGCAGTACTTC
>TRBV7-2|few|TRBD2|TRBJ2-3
CASSRWGTTGGDTQYF
TGTGCCAGCAGCCGGTGGGGGACCACGGGAGGAGATACGCAGTATTTT
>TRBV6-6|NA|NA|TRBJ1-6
CASTNARGGSPLHF
TGTGCCAGTACGAATGCCAGGGGAGGCTCACCCCTCCACTTT
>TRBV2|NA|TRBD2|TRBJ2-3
CASSELAAPSTDTQYF
TGTGCCAGCAGTGAACTAGCGGCTCCTAGCACAGATACGCAGTATTTT
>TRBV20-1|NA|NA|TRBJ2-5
CSARRAETQYF
TGCAGTGCTCGACGGGCCGAGACCCAGTACTTC
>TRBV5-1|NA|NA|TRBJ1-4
CASKTGQTNEKLFF
TGCGCCAGTAAAACAGGACAAACTAATGAAAAACTGTTTTTT
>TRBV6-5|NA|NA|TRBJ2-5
CASSTLPALGETQYF
TGTGCCAGCAGTACCCTCCCCGCCCTCGGAGAGACCCAGTACTTC
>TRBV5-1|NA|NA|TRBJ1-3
CASSPWVQAGSSGNTIYF
TGCGCCAGCAGCCCGTGGGTGCAGGCCGGGAGCTCTGGAAACACCATATATTTT
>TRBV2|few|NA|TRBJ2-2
CASSRRIATTGELFF
TGTGCCAGCAGCCGTCGGATTGCTACCACCGGGGAGCTGTTTTTT
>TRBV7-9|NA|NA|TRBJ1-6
CASSLAQNSPLHF
TGTGCCAGCAGCTTAGCACAAAATTCACCCCTCCACTTT
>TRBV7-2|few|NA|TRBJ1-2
CASSLLSGQLGYTF
TGTGCCAGCAGCTTATTATCTGGACAGCTTGGCTACACCTTC
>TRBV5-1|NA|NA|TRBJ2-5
CASSSRGGRETQYF
TGCGCCAGCAGCTCAAGGGGGGGGAGAGAGACCCAGTACTTC